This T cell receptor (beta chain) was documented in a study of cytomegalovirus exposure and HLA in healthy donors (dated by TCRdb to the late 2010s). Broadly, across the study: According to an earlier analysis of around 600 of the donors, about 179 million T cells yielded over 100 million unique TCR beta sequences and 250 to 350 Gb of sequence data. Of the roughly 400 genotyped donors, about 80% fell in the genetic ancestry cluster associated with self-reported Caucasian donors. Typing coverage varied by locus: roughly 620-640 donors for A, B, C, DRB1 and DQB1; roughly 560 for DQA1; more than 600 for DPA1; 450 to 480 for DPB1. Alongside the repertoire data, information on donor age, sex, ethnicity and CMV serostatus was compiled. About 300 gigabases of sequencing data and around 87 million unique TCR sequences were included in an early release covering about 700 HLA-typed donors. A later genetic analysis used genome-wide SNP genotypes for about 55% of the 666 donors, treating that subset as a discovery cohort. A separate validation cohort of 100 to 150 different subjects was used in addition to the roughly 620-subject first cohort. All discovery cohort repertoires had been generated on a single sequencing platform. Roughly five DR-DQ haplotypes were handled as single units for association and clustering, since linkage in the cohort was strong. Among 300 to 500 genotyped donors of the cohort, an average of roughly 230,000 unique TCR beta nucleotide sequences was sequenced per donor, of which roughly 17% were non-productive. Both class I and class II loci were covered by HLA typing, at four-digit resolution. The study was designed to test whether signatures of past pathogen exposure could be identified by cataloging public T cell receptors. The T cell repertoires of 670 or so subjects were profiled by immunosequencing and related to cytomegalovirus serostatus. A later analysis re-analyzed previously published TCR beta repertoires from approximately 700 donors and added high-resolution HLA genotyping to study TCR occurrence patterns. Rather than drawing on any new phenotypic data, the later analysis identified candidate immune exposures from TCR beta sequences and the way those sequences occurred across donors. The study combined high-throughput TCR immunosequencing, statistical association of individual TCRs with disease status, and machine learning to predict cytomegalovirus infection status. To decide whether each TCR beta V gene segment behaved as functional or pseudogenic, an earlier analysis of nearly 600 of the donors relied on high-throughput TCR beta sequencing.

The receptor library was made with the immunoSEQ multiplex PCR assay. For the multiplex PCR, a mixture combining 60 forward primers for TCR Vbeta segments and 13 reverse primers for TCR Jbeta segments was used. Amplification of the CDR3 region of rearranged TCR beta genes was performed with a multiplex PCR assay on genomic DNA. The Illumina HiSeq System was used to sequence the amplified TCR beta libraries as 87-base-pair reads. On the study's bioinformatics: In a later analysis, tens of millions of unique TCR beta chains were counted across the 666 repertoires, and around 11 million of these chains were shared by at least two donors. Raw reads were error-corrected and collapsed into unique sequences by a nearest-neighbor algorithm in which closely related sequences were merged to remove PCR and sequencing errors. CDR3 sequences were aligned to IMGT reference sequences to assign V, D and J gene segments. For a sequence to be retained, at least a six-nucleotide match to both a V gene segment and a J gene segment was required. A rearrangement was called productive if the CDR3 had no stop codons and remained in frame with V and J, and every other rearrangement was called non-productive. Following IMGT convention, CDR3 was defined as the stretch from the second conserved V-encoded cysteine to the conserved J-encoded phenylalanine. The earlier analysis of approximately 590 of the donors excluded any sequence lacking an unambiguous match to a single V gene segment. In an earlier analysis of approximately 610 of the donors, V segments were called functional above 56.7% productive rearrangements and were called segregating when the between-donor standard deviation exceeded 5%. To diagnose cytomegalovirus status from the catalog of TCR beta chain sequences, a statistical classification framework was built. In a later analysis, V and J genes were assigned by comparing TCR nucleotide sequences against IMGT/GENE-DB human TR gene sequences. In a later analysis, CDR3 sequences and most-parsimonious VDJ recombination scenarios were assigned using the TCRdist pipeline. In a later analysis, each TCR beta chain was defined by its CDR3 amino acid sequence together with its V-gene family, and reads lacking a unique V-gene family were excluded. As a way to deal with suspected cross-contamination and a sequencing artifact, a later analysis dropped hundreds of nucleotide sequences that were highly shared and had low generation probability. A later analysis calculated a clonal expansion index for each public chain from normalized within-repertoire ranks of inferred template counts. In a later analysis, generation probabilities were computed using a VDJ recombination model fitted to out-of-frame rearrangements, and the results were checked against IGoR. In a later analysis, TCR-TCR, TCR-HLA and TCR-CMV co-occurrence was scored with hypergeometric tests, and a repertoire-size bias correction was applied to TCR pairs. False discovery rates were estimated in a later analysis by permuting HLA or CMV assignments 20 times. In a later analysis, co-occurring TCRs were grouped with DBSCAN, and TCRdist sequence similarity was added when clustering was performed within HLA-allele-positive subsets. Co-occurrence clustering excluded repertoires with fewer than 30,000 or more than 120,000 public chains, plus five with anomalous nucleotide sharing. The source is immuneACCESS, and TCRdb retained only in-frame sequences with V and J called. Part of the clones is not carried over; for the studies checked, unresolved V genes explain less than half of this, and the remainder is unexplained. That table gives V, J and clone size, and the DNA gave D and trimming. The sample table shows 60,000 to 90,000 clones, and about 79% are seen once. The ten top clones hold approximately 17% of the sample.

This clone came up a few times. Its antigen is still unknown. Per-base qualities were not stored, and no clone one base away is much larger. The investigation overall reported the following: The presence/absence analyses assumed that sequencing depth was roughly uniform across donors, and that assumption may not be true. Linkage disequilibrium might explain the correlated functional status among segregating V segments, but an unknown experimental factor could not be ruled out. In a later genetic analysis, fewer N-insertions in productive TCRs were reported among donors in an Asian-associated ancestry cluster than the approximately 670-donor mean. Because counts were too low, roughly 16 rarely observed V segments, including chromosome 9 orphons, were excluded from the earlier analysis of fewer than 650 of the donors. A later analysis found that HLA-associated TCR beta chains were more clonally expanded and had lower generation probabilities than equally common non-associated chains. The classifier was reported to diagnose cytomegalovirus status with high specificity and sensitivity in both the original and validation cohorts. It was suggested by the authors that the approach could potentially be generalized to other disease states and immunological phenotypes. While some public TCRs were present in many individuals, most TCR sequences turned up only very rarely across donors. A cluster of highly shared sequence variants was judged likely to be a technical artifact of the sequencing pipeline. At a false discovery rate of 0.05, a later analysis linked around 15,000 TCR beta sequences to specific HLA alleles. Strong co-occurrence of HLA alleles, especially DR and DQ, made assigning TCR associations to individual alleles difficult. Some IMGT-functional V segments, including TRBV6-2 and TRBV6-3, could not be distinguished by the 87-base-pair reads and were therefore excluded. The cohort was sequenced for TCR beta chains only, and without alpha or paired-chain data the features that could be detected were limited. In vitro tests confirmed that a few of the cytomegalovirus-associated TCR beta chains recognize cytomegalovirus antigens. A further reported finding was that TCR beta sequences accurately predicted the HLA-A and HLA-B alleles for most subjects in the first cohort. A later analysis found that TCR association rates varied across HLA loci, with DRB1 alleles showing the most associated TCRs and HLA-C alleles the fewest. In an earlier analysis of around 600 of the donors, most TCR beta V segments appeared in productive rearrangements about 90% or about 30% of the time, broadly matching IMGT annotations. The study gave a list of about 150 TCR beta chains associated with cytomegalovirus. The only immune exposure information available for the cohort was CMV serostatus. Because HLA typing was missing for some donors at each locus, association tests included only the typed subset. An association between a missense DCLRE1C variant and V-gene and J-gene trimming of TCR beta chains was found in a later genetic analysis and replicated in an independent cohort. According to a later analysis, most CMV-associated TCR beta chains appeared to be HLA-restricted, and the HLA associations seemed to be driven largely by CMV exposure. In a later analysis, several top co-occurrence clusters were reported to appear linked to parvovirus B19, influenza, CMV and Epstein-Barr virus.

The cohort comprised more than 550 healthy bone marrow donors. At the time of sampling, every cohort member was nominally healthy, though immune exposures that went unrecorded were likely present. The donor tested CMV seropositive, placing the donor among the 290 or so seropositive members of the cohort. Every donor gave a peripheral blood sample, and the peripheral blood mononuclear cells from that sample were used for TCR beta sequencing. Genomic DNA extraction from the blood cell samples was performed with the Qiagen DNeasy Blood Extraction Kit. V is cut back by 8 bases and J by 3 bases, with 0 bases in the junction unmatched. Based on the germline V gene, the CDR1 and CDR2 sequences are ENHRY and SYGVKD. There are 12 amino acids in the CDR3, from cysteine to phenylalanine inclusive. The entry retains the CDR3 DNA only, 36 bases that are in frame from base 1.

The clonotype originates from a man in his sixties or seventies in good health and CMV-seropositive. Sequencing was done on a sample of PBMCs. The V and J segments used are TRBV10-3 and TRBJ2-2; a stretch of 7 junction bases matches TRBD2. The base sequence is TGTGCCATCGGGGGGGACACCGGGGAGCTGTTTTTT. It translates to CAIGGDTGELFF.